These 24 T cell receptor beta chains were sequenced from one sample in a study of OX40 agonist ivuxolimab in advanced cancers. Profiling relied on immunoSEQ multiplex PCR, and the TCRdb table lists in-frame clones only, not all of them. This table holds tens of thousands of clones, 80% to 85% found once. This sample comprised CD4+ or CD8+ T cells sorted from blood, obtained in a trial of the OX40 agonist ivuxolimab. The receptors were gathered from an adult with an advanced solid tumor such as melanoma, head and neck, liver or kidney cancer.

J is TRBJ1-4 and V is TRBV6-1; TRBD1 might be the D (5 bases). The CDR3 is 13 amino acids. Deletions cut 7 bases from V and 6 bases from J, with 12 bases between. Per the germline V gene, CDR1 is MNHNS and CDR2 is SASEGT. The CDR3 region has the DNA TGTGCCAGCACCCATAAAGGGGATGAAAAACTGTTTTTT. Translating it yields CASTHKGDEKLFF.

This chain links TRBV2 with TRBJ2-3; 7 positions agree with TRBD1. The germline V gene encodes CDR1 SNHLY and CDR2 FYNNEI. The V segment lost 5 bases and the J segment 0 bases; nucleotides outside the gene matches: 5. The CDR3 extends over 15 amino acids. The CDR3 DNA reads TGTGCCAGCAGTCGCGACAGGGCTAGCACAGATACGCAGTATTTT. Protein sequence: CASSRDRASTDTQYF.

This clone was seen a single time. The V call is TRBV7-9, the J call TRBJ2-1; TRBD2 matches at 15 bases. Trimming removed 5 bases from V and 0 bases from J; junction bases left unmatched: 5. CDR1 SEHNR and CDR2 FQNEAQ come from the germline V gene (reference sequence). The CDR3 runs to 18 residues. The CDR3, as DNA: TGTGCCAGCAGCCCGAGGACTAGCGGGGGGGCCTCCTACAATGAGCAGTTCTTC. This encodes CASSPRTSGGASYNEQFF.

The sample holds one count of this clone. The chain uses TRBV6-1 and TRBJ2-7, with D unclear. The ends were cut back, 6 bases at V and 1 base at J, with 13 bases in the middle. The CDR3 totals 14 residues. Germline V gene sequence: CDR1 MNHNS, CDR2 SASEGT. In DNA form, the CDR3 reads TGTGCCAGCAGCGACTCAACCCAATCCTACGAGCAGTACTTC. Amino acids: CASSDSTQSYEQYF.

This sequence joins TRBV5-1 and TRBJ1-1; D uncertain. Deletions cut 7 bases from V and 0 bases from J, with 13 bases between. Germline V gene data show CDR1 as SGHRS and CDR2 as YFSETQ. This CDR3 has 14 amino acids. The CDR3 region is CASRDLGLNTEAFF. CDR3 nucleotides: TGCGCCAGCCGCGACTTGGGGTTGAACACTGAAGCTTTCTTT.

The gene calls are TRBV7-2 and TRBJ2-5; 11 nucleotides align to TRBD2. The closer fit of TRBJ2-7 to the DNA end suggests the J call may be wrong. The CDR3 sequence is 15 residues long. The germline V gene encodes CDR1 SGHTA and CDR2 FQGNSA. The CDR3 is CASSRSGGASYEQYF. The CDR3 DNA sequence: TGTGCCAGCAGCCGTAGCGGGGGGGCCTCCTACGAGCAGTACTTC.

The V gene is TRBV7-2, the J gene TRBJ2-2; D not certain. Germline assignment: CDR1 SGHTA and CDR2 FQGNSA. V was cut by 5 bases and J by 5 bases, with 12 bases left in between. The CDR3 runs to 14 residues. CDR3 residues: CASSKRSRTGELFF. The CDR3 nucleotides read TGTGCCAGCAGCAAGCGTTCAAGAACCGGGGAGCTGTTTTTT. Filled out from reference TRBV7-2 and TRBJ2-2, the complete variable domain reads GAGVSQSPSNKVTEKGKDVELRCDPISGHTALYWYRQSLGQGLEFLIYFQGNSAPDKSGLPSDRFSAERTGGSVSTLTIQRTQQEDSAVYLCASSKRSRTGELFFGEGSRLTVL.

The CDR3 region is CASSYPITNTGELFF. In nucleotides, the CDR3 is TGTGCCAGCAGTTACCCGATCACGAACACCGGGGAGCTGTTTTTT. The gene calls are TRBV6-6 and TRBJ2-2; D is unclear. Germline V gene sequence: CDR1 MNHNY, CDR2 SVGAGI (reference sequence). With 2 bases removed from V and 0 bases from J, the gap between germline ends came to 7 bases. The CDR3 sequence is 15 residues long.

The chain carries TRBV5-1 and TRBJ1-6; D not certain. V dropped 0 bases and J dropped 9 bases, with 13 bases sitting between them. The CDR3 runs to 15 residues. The germline V gene encodes CDR1 SGHRS and CDR2 YFSETQ. The CDR3 sequence is CASSLGWAEGSPLHF. Here the CDR3 DNA reads TGCGCCAGCAGCTTGGGATGGGCAGAAGGTTCACCCCTCCACTTT.

The chain employs TRBV18 and TRBJ1-5; unclear D gene. The CDR3 has 12 amino acids. Germline V gives CDR1 KGHSH, CDR2 LQKENI. V was trimmed by 3 bases and J by 5 bases, leaving 5 bases between them. The DNA of the CDR3 is TGTGCCAGCTCACCCGGGGATCAGCCCCAGCATTTT. Its protein product is CASSPGDQPQHF.

This clone is judged medium-sized. The CDR3 loop reads CASSLGFVVSPLHF. CDR3 nucleotide sequence: TGTGCCAGCAGCTTAGGATTCGTGGTTTCACCCCTCCACTTT. V and J are TRBV11-2 and TRBJ1-6; D is uncertain. The CDR3 is 14 residues long. With 1 base removed from V and 9 bases from J, the gap between germline ends came to 10 bases. Germline values: CDR1 SGHAT, CDR2 FQNNGV.

The V call is TRBV5-4, the J call TRBJ1-2, with 8 nucleotides matching TRBD1. Germline CDR1 is SGHNT and CDR2 is YYREEE (reference sequence). The CDR3 sequence is 15 residues long. Losses at the gene ends were 2 bases for V and 0 bases for J; bases not matched to a gene: 3. The CDR3 nucleotides are TGTGCCAGCAGCTTCGGGGACAGGACTAACTATGGCTACACCTTC. Its protein product is CASSFGDRTNYGYTF.

The chain joins TRBV7-6 to TRBJ1-3; D not certain. This CDR3 spans 14 amino acids. Per the germline V gene, CDR1 is SGHVS and CDR2 is FNYEAQ. With 4 bases removed from V and 0 bases from J, the gap between germline ends came to 7 bases. CDR3 in amino acids: CASSYSSSGNTIYF. CDR3 in DNA: TGTGCCAGCAGCTATTCTTCCTCTGGAAACACCATATATTTT.

The chain combines TRBV18 with TRBJ2-2; D ambiguous. V was clipped by 6 bases and J by 2 bases, with 13 bases between them. Per the germline V gene, CDR1 is KGHSH and CDR2 is LQKENI. CDR3 size: 15 residues. CDR3 in amino acids: CASSSRQLNTGELFF. CDR3 nucleotides: TGTGCCAGCTCCTCCAGGCAGCTTAACACCGGGGAGCTGTTTTTT.

This sequence joins TRBV28 and TRBJ1-2; D remains unclear. This CDR3 spans 15 amino acids. The ends were cut back, 5 bases at V and 8 bases at J, with 21 bases in the middle. Germline lookup yields CDR1 MDHEN and CDR2 SYDVKM. DNA for the CDR3: TGTGCCAGCAGTCCCGGGTCCCTTACCGGTACAGGCTACACCTTC. This gives the protein CASSPGSLTGTGYTF.

CDR3 sequence reads: CATSPPDTDTQYF. CDR3 coding DNA: TGTGCCACCTCCCCTCCGGACACAGATACGCAGTATTTT. The J gene is TRBJ2-3, the V gene TRBV19; no definite D call. Germline-derived CDR1 and CDR2 are LNHDA and SQIVND (reference sequence). Trimming pared 10 bases from V and 2 bases from J, leaving 13 bases between. The CDR3 loop spans 13 amino acids.

The J gene is TRBJ2-2, the V gene TRBV19, with TRBD1 identical over 7 bases. The germline V gene has CDR1 LNHDA and CDR2 SQIVND (reference sequence). The CDR3 covers 14 residues. V lost 4 bases to trimming and J lost 7 bases; unmatched junction nucleotides: 6. This CDR3 reads CASSKGQGVGELFF. The CDR3 DNA is TGTGCCAGTAGTAAGGGGCAGGGGGTCGGGGAGCTGTTTTTT.

This clone appeared a few times. The chain is built from TRBV6-5 and TRBJ1-3, with TRBD1 as a possible D gene (5 bases). Between the trimmed V and J ends, which lost 8 bases and 1 base, there was a span of 15 bases. The CDR3 contains 15 residues. Germline V gives CDR1 MNHEY, CDR2 SVGAGI. The CDR3 nucleotides are TGTGCCAGCGAATTCCGGGGCACTTCTGGAAACACCATATATTTT. Protein: CASEFRGTSGNTIYF.

This clone has just one count. The chain links TRBV5-1 to TRBJ1-6; a weak D match, TRBD1 (5 bases). CDR1 is SGHRS, CDR2 YFSETQ, per germline. V gave up 2 bases and J gave up 10 bases, with 7 bases separating them. The CDR3 totals 12 residues. Written as DNA, the CDR3 is TGCGCCAGCAGCTTCAGGGACTCACCCCTCCACTTT. This encodes CASSFRDSPLHF.

The chain employs TRBV18 and TRBJ1-4; D remains ambiguous. This CDR3 spans 15 amino acids. From germline, CDR1 is KGHSH and CDR2 LQKENI. V was trimmed by 6 bases and J by 6 bases, leaving 17 bases between them. Here the CDR3 DNA reads TGTGCCAGCTCCCGCCAGTCGGTGGGAGATGAAAAACTGTTTTTT. Translation: CASSRQSVGDEKLFF.

This clone was detected once. J is TRBJ1-5 and V is TRBV5-1, with 7 bases that match TRBD1. Germline V CDR1 and CDR2: SGHRS, YFSETQ. Unmatched junction bases numbered 6, after V lost 4 bases and J lost 2 bases. CDR3 size: 15 residues. CDR3 region: CASSGTAGGNQPQHF. The DNA of the CDR3 is TGCGCCAGCAGCGGGACAGCGGGTGGCAATCAGCCCCAGCATTTT.

In this sample, this clone turned up once. This rearrangement joins TRBV19 to TRBJ2-2; TRBD1 matches 8 bases. Trimming at V came to 2 bases and at J to 4 bases, leaving 12 bases not matched to a gene. The CDR3 is made up of 18 amino acids. The germline V gene has CDR1 LNHDA and CDR2 SQIVND (reference sequence). CDR3 DNA: TGTGCCAGTAGTATAATCCTAAAGGGAGACAGGGGCACCGGGGAGCTGTTTTTT. Translated: CASSIILKGDRGTGELFF.

The chain carries TRBV6-5 and TRBJ1-3, with D unclear. CDR3 length equals 16 residues. Germline values: CDR1 MNHEY, CDR2 SVGAGI. V lost 0 bases and J lost 0, with 9 bases in between. The CDR3 bases are TGTGCCAGCAGTTACTCGCCAGGCAGCTCTGGAAACACCATATATTTT. It codes for CASSYSPGSSGNTIYF.

This chain joins TRBV6-1 and TRBJ1-1; 8 nucleotides line up with TRBD1. Per the germline V gene, CDR1 is MNHNS and CDR2 is SASEGT. This CDR3 is 15 amino acids long. V was pared by 3 bases and J by 4 bases, with 7 bases of the junction left unmatched. CDR3 sequence reads: CASSEGRGLGTEAFF. The CDR3 nucleotides are TGTGCCAGCAGTGAGGGCAGGGGGCTCGGCACTGAAGCTTTCTTT.